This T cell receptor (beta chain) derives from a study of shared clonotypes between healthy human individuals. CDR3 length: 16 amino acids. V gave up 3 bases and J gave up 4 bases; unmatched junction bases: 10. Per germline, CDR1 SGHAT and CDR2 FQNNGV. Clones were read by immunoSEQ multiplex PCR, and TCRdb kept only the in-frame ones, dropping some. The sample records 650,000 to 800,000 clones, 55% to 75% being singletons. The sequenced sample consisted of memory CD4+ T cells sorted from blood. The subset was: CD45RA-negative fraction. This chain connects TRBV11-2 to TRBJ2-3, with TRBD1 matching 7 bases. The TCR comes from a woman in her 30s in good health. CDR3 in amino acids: CASSFRQGPGSDTQYF. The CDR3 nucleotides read TGTGCCAGCAGCTTTCGACAGGGACCCGGTTCAGATACGCAGTATTTT.